This entry features one T cell receptor beta chain sequence. This sample stems from a study of blood T cell repertoires in COVID-19. At the level of the study: There were acute and convalescent COVID-19 samples, and they came from the United States, Italy and Spain.

Libraries were prepared by immunoSEQ multiplex PCR; TCRdb keeps only in-frame clonotypes and omits some of them. This repertoire shows a few hundred thousand clones, 89% found once; its top ten account for approximately 1.2%. Germline CDR1 reads SGHVS; CDR2 reads FQNEAQ. V gave up 2 bases and J gave up 5 bases, with 12 bases separating them. CDR3 length equals 14 residues. Sequenced material: peripheral blood. The receptor comes from a man aged 35-49 years with acute or convalescent COVID-19. The chain is built from TRBV7-8 and TRBJ1-1; D remains ambiguous. The CDR3 region has the DNA TGTGCCAGCAGCTTATCGAAGCCTCGAACTGAAGCTTTCTTT. Amino acids: CASSLSKPRTEAFF.